Given below is one T cell receptor beta chain in context. The antigen remains unidentified. These data come from a study of CD8+ T cells in alopecia areata. Study as a whole: The study gave tofacitinib for 6 to 18 months, then 6 months off drug.

Study-wide results and caveats: Unlike in mice, where it was clearer, TCR sharing across patients was less clear, possibly HLA-related. One nonresponder makes the tie between baseline CD8+ expansion and response uncertain. Sequencing of scalp samples also includes resident alphabeta T cells from normal skin.

Specified treatment: oral pan-JAK inhibitor, 5-10 mg twice daily. The CDR3 sequence is 13 residues long. V lost 1 base to trimming and J lost 2 bases, with 7 bases between them. Germline V lookup: CDR1 GTSNPN, CDR2 SVGIG (reference sequence). cDNA serving as the sequencing template came from extracted, reverse transcribed RNA. Generated by immunoSEQ multiplex PCR, the TCRdb table keeps only in-frame clones and is missing some. In the table there are 120,000 or so clones, approximately 60% of which are singletons. This clonotype was obtained from a human donor with alopecia areata. The sequencing here drew on CD4+ T cells sorted from blood, taken at week 4, from a patient treated with tofacitinib. The chain uses TRBV30 and TRBJ2-3; D is possibly TRBD1 (6 bases). The CDR3 loop reads CAWSGTDTDTQYF. The DNA for the CDR3 is TGTGCCTGGAGTGGGACAGACACAGATACGCAGTATTTT.